This T cell receptor beta chain was found in a study of cytomegalovirus exposure and HLA in healthy donors. Germline lookup yields CDR1 SQVTM and CDR2 ANQGSEA. The CDR3 has 14 amino acids. With V trimmed by 6 bases and J by 5 bases, 9 bases remained unmatched. Study observations and caveats: The dataset shows that most TCR sequences were rare, while some public TCRs occurred in many donors. In vitro, a few CMV-associated chains proved specific for CMV antigens. 150 or so TCR beta chains were listed as cytomegalovirus-associated. TCR clusters originating in the first cohort tended to co-occur in the roughly 110 validation repertoires, according to a later analysis.

Regarding this clone: Its antigen is undetermined.

Sequencing used immunoSEQ multiplex PCR; TCRdb keeps in-frame clones, though not all of them. The sample shows some 250,000 clones, approximately 83% of them seen only once. This chain joins TRBV29-1 and TRBJ2-7; 11 nucleotides match TRBD1. This sequence originates from a woman in her twenties or thirties in good health and CMV-seropositive. Input material: PBMCs. This chain's CDR3 is CSVETGTGGNEQYF. The CDR3 DNA follows: TGCAGCGTAGAAACCGGGACAGGGGGAAACGAGCAGTACTTC.